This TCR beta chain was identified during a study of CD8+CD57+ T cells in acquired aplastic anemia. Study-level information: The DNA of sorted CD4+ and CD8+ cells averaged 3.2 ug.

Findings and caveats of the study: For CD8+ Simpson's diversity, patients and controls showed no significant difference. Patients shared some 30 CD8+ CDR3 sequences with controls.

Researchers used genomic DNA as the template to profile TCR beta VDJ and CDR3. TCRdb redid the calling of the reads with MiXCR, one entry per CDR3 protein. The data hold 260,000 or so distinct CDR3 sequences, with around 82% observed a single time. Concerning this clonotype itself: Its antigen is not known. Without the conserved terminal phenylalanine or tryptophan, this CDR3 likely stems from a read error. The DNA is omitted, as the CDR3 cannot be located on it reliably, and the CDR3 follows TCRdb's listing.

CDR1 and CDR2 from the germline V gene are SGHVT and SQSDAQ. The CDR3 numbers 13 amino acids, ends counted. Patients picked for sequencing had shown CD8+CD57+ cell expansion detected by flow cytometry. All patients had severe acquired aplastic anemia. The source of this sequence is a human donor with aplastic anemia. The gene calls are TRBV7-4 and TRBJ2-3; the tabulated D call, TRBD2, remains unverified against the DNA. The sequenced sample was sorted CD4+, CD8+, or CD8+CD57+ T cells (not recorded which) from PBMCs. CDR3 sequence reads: CASSVLGALAQDL.